A selection of T cell receptor beta chains follows, all from one sample in a study of CD8 T cells in ankylosing spondylitis. TCRdb recomputed calls from the 5' RACE reads with MiXCR, one row per CDR3 protein. This sample has 40,000 or so distinct CDR3 sequences, with 2.5% to 3.5% found just once. The sequencing input was blood, either unsorted or a sorted T cell fraction (not recorded which). The receptors originated from a male donor with ankylosing spondylitis or in good health (not recorded which). CDR3s include the opening cysteine and the closing phenylalanine or tryptophan. Each record gives: clone size, D gene, J gene, CDR3 length, V gene, CDR3 protein, CDR3 DNA. D genes are given only for firm matches. Size is omitted from some rows. Given values are once, few, many or a class for expanded clones.

clone size: many; D gene: .; J gene: TRBJ2-1; CDR3 length: 12; V gene: TRBV21-1; CDR3 protein: CASSKGGQGQFF; CDR3 DNA: TGTGCCAGCAGCAAAGGGGGACAGGGTCAGTTCTTC
clone size: many; D gene: TRBD2; J gene: TRBJ2-3; CDR3 length: 15; V gene: TRBV9; CDR3 protein: CASSVDAGGGDTQYF; CDR3 DNA: TGTGCCAGCAGCGTTGATGCGGGAGGGGGAGATACGCAGTATTTT
clone size: many; D gene: .; J gene: TRBJ2-5; CDR3 length: 12; V gene: TRBV19; CDR3 protein: CATNRALGTQYF; CDR3 DNA: TGTGCCACCAACCGGGCACTGGGGACCCAGTACTTC
clone size: many; D gene: TRBD1; J gene: TRBJ1-1; CDR3 length: 16; V gene: TRBV9; CDR3 protein: CASSTRPGQGRTEAFF; CDR3 DNA: TGTGCCAGCAGCACCCGCCCGGGACAGGGAAGGACTGAAGCTTTCTTT
clone size: few; D gene: TRBD1; J gene: TRBJ1-2; CDR3 length: 14; V gene: TRBV9; CDR3 protein: CASSINRGRGGYTF; CDR3 DNA: TGTGCCAGCAGCATAAACAGGGGGCGCGGAGGCTACACCTTC
clone size: many; D gene: TRBD2; J gene: TRBJ2-5; CDR3 length: 15; V gene: TRBV9; CDR3 protein: CASSVLAGVSETQYF; CDR3 DNA: TGTGCCAGCAGCGTACTAGCGGGAGTCTCGGAGACCCAGTACTTC
clone size: many; D gene: TRBD2; J gene: TRBJ2-2; CDR3 length: 14; V gene: TRBV9; CDR3 protein: CASSPGLAIGELFF; CDR3 DNA: TGTGCCAGCTCACCGGGACTAGCAATCGGGGAGCTGTTTTTT
clone size: few; D gene: .; J gene: TRBJ2-2; CDR3 length: 16; V gene: TRBV9; CDR3 protein: CASSVQQNTNTGELFF; CDR3 DNA: TGTGCCAGCAGCGTGCAGCAGAACACGAACACCGGGGAGCTGTTTTTT
clone size: .; D gene: .; J gene: TRBJ2-1; CDR3 length: 16; V gene: TRBV9; CDR3 protein: CASSGGGGGAHNEQIF; CDR3 DNA: TGTGCCAGCAGCGGAGGGGGAGGGGGCGCCCACAATGAGCAGATCTTC
clone size: many; D gene: .; J gene: TRBJ2-1; CDR3 length: 14; V gene: TRBV9; CDR3 protein: CASSPRSSYNEQFF; CDR3 DNA: TGTGCCAGCAGCCCGCGGTCTTCTTACAATGAGCAGTTCTTC
clone size: many; D gene: TRBD1; J gene: TRBJ1-1; CDR3 length: 15; V gene: TRBV9; CDR3 protein: CASSAQDRGTTEAFF; CDR3 DNA: TGTGCCAGCAGCGCGCAAGACAGGGGGACCACTGAAGCTTTCTTT
clone size: many; D gene: TRBD2; J gene: TRBJ2-3; CDR3 length: 15; V gene: TRBV9; CDR3 protein: CASSELAGRTDTQYF; CDR3 DNA: TGTGCCAGCAGCGAACTAGCGGGGCGAACAGATACGCAGTATTTT
clone size: many; D gene: .; J gene: TRBJ2-2; CDR3 length: 16; V gene: TRBV9; CDR3 protein: CASSPGTPPDTGELFF; CDR3 DNA: TGTGCCAGCAGCCCCGGGACTCCGCCGGACACCGGGGAGCTGTTTTTT